Listed below are T cell receptor beta chains from one sample, sequenced in a study of early stage breast cancer tumors. TCRdb's table, derived via immunoSEQ multiplex PCR, lists solely in-frame clones and lacks some. The repertoire consists of about 31,000 clones, with roughly 81% occurring once and the leading ten covering about 4.7%. The specimen sequenced was blood. The receptor set was obtained from a person aged 35 to 50 with breast cancer. The CDR3 runs from the conserved cysteine through the conserved F or W. A D gene is named only where the DNA matches it firmly. Expanded clones are given a class, and other clones once, few, many or no size at all.

TRBV7-9	.	.	TRBJ1-1	TGTGCCAGCAGCTTAGCCGGGAACACTGAAGCTTTCTTT	CASSLAGNTEAFF
TRBV30	.	.	TRBJ1-4	TGTGCCTGGGAGGGGGGTAATGAAAAACTGTTTTTT	CAWEGGNEKLFF
TRBV19	medium-sized	.	TRBJ2-2	TGTGCCGGCAGTAATAACGCGAACACCGGGGAGCTGTTTTTT	CAGSNNANTGELFF
TRBV30	.	.	TRBJ1-5	TGTGCCTGGAGCCCTGGAGGGGGGGCTTGGCAGCCCCAGCATTTT	CAWSPGGGAWQPQHF
TRBV7-9	.	TRBD1	TRBJ1-1	TGTGCCAGCAGCCCCCAGGGGTCACAGGGGGTCGCTGAAGCTTTCTTT	CASSPQGSQGVAEAFF
TRBV5-1	.	TRBD1	TRBJ1-2	TGCGCCAGCAGCGCGACCGGGACAGGTGATGGCTACACCTTC	CASSATGTGDGYTF
TRBV7-3	.	TRBD2	TRBJ2-1	TGTGCCAGCAGCTTAAGCCCGCCACTAGCGACGAGCTCCTACAATGAGCAGTTCTTC	CASSLSPPLATSSYNEQFF
TRBV28	.	TRBD1	TRBJ1-1	TGTGCCAGCAGTTTACCTTTCGGGACAGGGAACACTGAAGCTTTCTTT	CASSLPFGTGNTEAFF
TRBV11-1	.	TRBD2	TRBJ2-3	TGTGCCAGCAGCTTAAATTTGGCTAGCGGGACTAGAGATACGCAGTATTTT	CASSLNLASGTRDTQYF
TRBV5-4	.	.	TRBJ1-2	TGTGCCAGCAGCTTGGTCGAGGAGTTCAACTATGGCTACACCTTC	CASSLVEEFNYGYTF
TRBV29-1	.	.	TRBJ1-1	TGCAGCGTTAAGAGACAGGTTTTGAACACTGAAGCTTTCTTT	CSVKRQVLNTEAFF
TRBV25-1	.	.	TRBJ1-1	TGTGCCAGCAGATTGGGGGTGAACACTGAAGCTTTCTTT	CASRLGVNTEAFF
TRBV30	.	TRBD2	TRBJ2-7	TGTGCCTGGAGACCTCACGGACTAGCGGGACCCCCCTACGAGCAGTACTTC	CAWRPHGLAGPPYEQYF
TRBV5-1	.	.	TRBJ2-1	TGCGCCAGCAGCTTGGAAGGCGGAACCTACAATGAGCAGTTCTTC	CASSLEGGTYNEQFF
TRBV21-1	few	.	TRBJ1-5	TGTGCCAGCAGCAAAATCCCGGCCAACCGGGACAGGACTAGCAATCAGCCCCAGCATTTT	CASSKIPANRDRTSNQPQHF
TRBV5-4	once	.	TRBJ2-2	TGTGCCAGCAGCCCATTAGCCGGAGGAGAGGTCGGGGAGCTGTTTTTT	CASSPLAGGEVGELFF
TRBV19	.	TRBD1	TRBJ1-2	TGTGCCAGTAGGAACAGGGGCGCGGACTATGGCTACACCTTC	CASRNRGADYGYTF
TRBV5-1	.	TRBD1	TRBJ1-3	TGCGCCAGCAGCGAGGGACAGGGCGTCGGAAACACCATATATTTT	CASSEGQGVGNTIYF
TRBV28	once	.	TRBJ2-5	TGTGCCAGCAGTTCCCTGACAGGCCAAGAGACCCAGTACTTC	CASSSLTGQETQYF
TRBV19	.	.	TRBJ1-1	TGTGCCAGTACCACCTCTGGTAACACTGAAGCTTTCTTT	CASTTSGNTEAFF
TRBV7-6	.	.	TRBJ1-1	TGTGCCTTAGAGGAGGGCTCTGAAGCTTTCTTT	CALEEGSEAFF
TRBV9	.	TRBD2	TRBJ2-1	TGTGCCAGCGCGGGGACTAGCGGGAGTTTCGATGAGCAGTTCTTC	CASAGTSGSFDEQFF
TRBV6-5	.	TRBD2	TRBJ2-1	TGTGCCAGCAGTTACTCGGGACTAGCGGGGGAGCAGTTCTTC	CASSYSGLAGEQFF
TRBV6-5	.	.	TRBJ2-1	TGTGCCAGCAGCCACAAATGGGAAACGCGGAATGAGCAGTTCTTC	CASSHKWETRNEQFF
TRBV7-8	.	.	TRBJ2-5	TGTGCCAGCAGCTTAGCAAGGGGGACCCAGTACTTC	CASSLARGTQYF
TRBV9	.	TRBD1	TRBJ1-2	TGTGCCAGCAGCGTAGGTGAGACAGGGCTTGGCTACACCTTC	CASSVGETGLGYTF
TRBV29-1	.	.	TRBJ2-5	TGCAGCGTTCACTCATCAGGGTTACAAGAGACCCAGTACTTC	CSVHSSGLQETQYF
TRBV2	.	.	TRBJ2-5	TGTGCCAGCAGTGAAGCCCAGGGACAAGAGACCCAGTACTTC	CASSEAQGQETQYF
TRBV5-1	.	.	TRBJ2-1	TGCGCCAGCAGCCCGGGACGGAAGCAGTTCTTC	CASSPGRKQFF
TRBV9	.	TRBD2	TRBJ2-1	TGTGCCAGCAGCCTCACAGCGGGGGCCTACAATGAGCAGTTCTTC	CASSLTAGAYNEQFF
TRBV19	.	.	TRBJ1-2	TGTGCCAGTAAGGGAGACAGGAAACCTTATGGCTACACCTTC	CASKGDRKPYGYTF
TRBV4-2	few	TRBD2	TRBJ2-5	TGTGCCAGCAGCCAAGAATGGGGAGGGGCTACCCAAGAGACCCAGTACTTC	CASSQEWGGATQETQYF
TRBV5-1	.	.	TRBJ2-3	TGCGCCTCCTCTAGGTCGAGCACAGATACGCAGTATTTT	CASSRSSTDTQYF
TRBV9	.	.	TRBJ2-1	TGTGCCAGCAGCGTAGCTTCGGGGAGGGGGTGGAATGAGCAGTTCTTC	CASSVASGRGWNEQFF
TRBV28	.	.	TRBJ1-3	TGTGCCAGCAGTTTATTTGGTAACACCATATATTTT	CASSLFGNTIYF
TRBV18	.	.	TRBJ2-5	TGTGCCAGCTCACCAGCGATCCAAGAGACCCAGTACTTC	CASSPAIQETQYF
TRBV13	few	TRBD1	TRBJ1-1	TGTGCCAGCAGCTTACAAGCGGACAGGGGGCGCAAAACTTTCTTT	CASSLQADRGRKTFF
TRBV19	.	TRBD1	TRBJ1-1	TGTGCCAGTAGAGGACAGGGGGCGCGCAGAAGAACTGAAGCTTTCTTT	CASRGQGARRRTEAFF
TRBV6-1	few	.	TRBJ1-1	TGTGCCAGCTCCCATACAGAGGCCACTGAAGCTTTCTTT	CASSHTEATEAFF
TRBV7-2	.	TRBD2	TRBJ2-3	TGTGCCAGCAGCTTAGGAGGGACTAGCGGGAGGAGGGATACGCAGTATTTT	CASSLGGTSGRRDTQYF
TRBV7-8	once	TRBD1	TRBJ2-3	TGTGCCAGCAGCTTAACAGGGGCAGGGGGTGCAGATACGCAGTATTTT	CASSLTGAGGADTQYF